These T cell receptor beta chains were read from a single sample in a study of shared clonotypes between healthy human individuals. Profiling relied on immunoSEQ multiplex PCR, and the TCRdb table lists in-frame clones only, not all of them. The sample has fewer than 650,000 clones; 70% to 80% are singletons. The sequencing input was PBMCs. The receptors were sampled from a woman aged 40 to 50 in good health. Some clones in this sample may be carry-over from other donors' samples. The CDR3 runs from the conserved cysteine through the conserved F or W. D genes are given only for firm matches. A clone size is listed for some rows: how often the clone was seen (once, few, many), or a class if it is expanded.

TRBD2	TRBV15	-	TRBJ2-2	CATSMGLANTGELFF	TGTGCCACCAGCATGGGACTAGCGAACACCGGGGAGCTGTTTTTT
TRBD2	TRBV10-3	-	TRBJ2-5	CAISPLAGVGSRETQYF	TGTGCCATCAGTCCGCTAGCGGGAGTTGGTTCTCGCGAGACCCAGTACTTC
-	TRBV29-1	few	TRBJ2-5	CSVELALETQYF	TGCAGCGTTGAATTAGCTTTAGAGACCCAGTACTTC
TRBD2	TRBV7-3	once	TRBJ2-7	CASSPIGLAGTYEQYF	TGTGCCAGCAGCCCAATCGGACTAGCGGGAACCTACGAGCAGTACTTC
-	TRBV4-2	-	TRBJ2-1	CASSGGTNLNNEQFF	TGTGCCAGCAGCGGGGGAACTAACCTGAACAATGAGCAGTTCTTC
TRBD1	TRBV19	-	TRBJ1-1	CASTGGQANLEAFF	TGTGCCAGTACAGGGGGTCAGGCCAATCTTGAAGCTTTCTTT
-	TRBV19	-	TRBJ2-1	CASSNPLKYNEQFF	TGTGCCAGTAGTAACCCACTAAAATACAATGAGCAGTTCTTC
-	TRBV7-3	-	TRBJ2-3	CASSLGRASTDTQYF	TGTGCCAGCAGCTTAGGGCGGGCTAGCACAGATACGCAGTATTTT
-	TRBV27	-	TRBJ2-2	CASKVQTNTEELFF	TGTGCCAGCAAGGTACAGACGAACACCGAGGAGCTGTTTTTT
TRBD1	TRBV7-2	-	TRBJ2-7	CASTPDRVSYEQYF	TGTGCCAGCACCCCGGACAGGGTTTCCTACGAGCAGTACTTC
-	TRBV10-2	many	TRBJ2-1	CASSSAHNEQFF	TGCGCCAGCAGCTCAGCCCACAATGAGCAGTTCTTC
-	TRBV5-5	-	TRBJ1-5	CASSLDSQGQPQHF	TGTGCCAGCAGCTTGGACAGTCAGGGGCAGCCCCAGCATTTT
TRBD2	TRBV15	few	TRBJ2-3	CATSREAGGPNTQYF	TGTGCCACCAGCAGAGAAGCGGGAGGGCCGAATACGCAGTATTTT
TRBD1	TRBV7-6	-	TRBJ2-3	CASSPDRVSDTQYF	TGTGCCAGCAGCCCCGACAGGGTTTCAGATACGCAGTATTTT
TRBD1	TRBV7-2	-	TRBJ1-2	CASSSGQAYGYTF	TGTGCCAGCAGCTCGGGACAGGCCTATGGCTACACCTTC
TRBD1	TRBV28	few	TRBJ1-6	CASRLPGQGGSPLHF	TGTGCCAGCAGACTACCGGGACAGGGGGGATCACCCCTCCACTTT
-	TRBV4-2	-	TRBJ2-2	CASSQEVVSTGELLF	TGTGCCAGCAGCCAAGAAGTTGTTAGCACCGGGGAGCTGCTTTTT
-	TRBV5-1	-	TRBJ2-6	CASSLEAFSSGANVLTF	TGCGCCAGCAGCTTGGAGGCATTCAGCTCTGGGGCCAACGTCCTGACTTTC
-	TRBV19	-	TRBJ2-6	CASSPWGSSGANVLTF	TGTGCCAGTAGTCCCTGGGGGAGCTCTGGGGCCAACGTCCTGACTTTC
-	TRBV2	-	TRBJ2-5	CASSDQGLGLETQYF	TGTGCCAGCAGTGATCAGGGCTTAGGACTAGAGACCCAGTACTTC
-	TRBV29-1	-	TRBJ2-7	CSVEIGGRSYEQYF	TGCAGCGTTGAGATCGGGGGCAGGTCCTACGAGCAGTACTTC
-	TRBV5-1	-	TRBJ1-1	CASCLDRPHLGEAFF	TGCGCCAGCTGTCTGGACAGACCCCATCTTGGTGAAGCTTTCTTT
TRBD1	TRBV9	-	TRBJ2-7	CASSLRGDRGLGEQYF	TGTGCCAGCAGCCTGCGGGGAGACAGGGGGCTGGGTGAGCAGTACTTC
-	TRBV30	-	TRBJ1-3	CAWSRSGNTIYF	TGTGCCTGGAGTCGGAGCGGAAACACCATATATTTT
-	TRBV5-1	-	TRBJ2-5	CASSLVVEGQETQYF	TGCGCCAGCAGCTTGGTTGTTGAGGGACAAGAGACCCAGTACTTC
-	TRBV28	-	TRBJ2-7	CASSYGRGPCFSREQYF	TGTGCCAGCAGTTATGGCAGGGGCCCATGTTTTTCGAGGGAGCAGTACTTC
-	TRBV10-1	-	TRBJ2-2	CASSEAGSNTGELFF	TGCGCCAGCAGTGAGGCGGGTTCGAACACCGGGGAGCTGTTTTTT
-	TRBV9	-	TRBJ1-2	CASTGTNNYGYTF	TGTGCCAGCACCGGGACGAATAACTATGGCTACACCTTC
-	TRBV28	once	TRBJ2-7	CAVRRINYEQYF	TGTGCCGTCCGGCGTATAAACTACGAGCAGTACTTC
TRBD1	TRBV19	once	TRBJ2-4	CASTTGQPHIQYF	TGTGCCAGTACCACGGGACAGCCTCACATTCAGTACTTC